Listed here are 27 T cell receptor beta chains from one sample, sequenced in a study of cytomegalovirus exposure and HLA in healthy donors. The data were produced by immunoSEQ multiplex PCR, yet TCRdb's version contains in-frame clones alone and is incomplete. Of about 110,000 clones listed, approximately 86% were seen once; the top ten hold more than 2.5%. Sequencing was done on a sample of PBMCs. The origin of the receptors is a woman under 30 in good health and CMV-seronegative.

The V call is TRBV27, the J call TRBJ1-1; possibly TRBD1 for D (6 bases). Germline CDR1 reads MNHEY; CDR2 reads SMNVEV (reference sequence). The CDR3 extends over 14 amino acids. Trimming pared 5 bases from V and 3 bases from J, leaving 13 bases between. This CDR3 is CASSTRTGYTEAFF. As DNA, the CDR3 is TGTGCCAGCAGTACCCGAACAGGGTACACTGAAGCTTTCTTT.

V is TRBV28 and J is TRBJ2-7; D is uncertain. The CDR3 consists of 12 residues. V dropped 6 bases and J dropped 4 bases, with 10 bases sitting between them. From germline, CDR1 is MDHEN and CDR2 SYDVKM. CDR3 loop: CASRPRGYEQYF. CDR3 in DNA: TGTGCCAGCAGGCCTCGAGGATACGAGCAGTACTTC.

This chain uses TRBV9 with TRBJ2-7, with 11 bases that match TRBD1. The CDR3 sequence is 15 residues long. Trimming cost V 2 bases and J 3 bases; bases outside gene matches: 4. From germline, CDR1 is SGDLS and CDR2 YYNGEE. The CDR3 DNA sequence: TGTGCCAGCAGCGTTTCCGGGACAGGGGGCTACGAGCAGTACTTC. Translated: CASSVSGTGGYEQYF.

The V call is TRBV2, the J call TRBJ1-1; 9 nucleotides line up with TRBD1. Trimming at V came to 7 bases and at J to 7 bases, leaving 7 bases not matched to a gene. This CDR3 contains 13 residues. CDR1 is SNHLY, CDR2 FYNNEI, per germline. CDR3 in DNA: TGTGCCAGCAACCGGGACAGGGAGGATGAAGCTTTCTTT. Translating it yields CASNRDREDEAFF.

The chain joins TRBV6-4 to TRBJ2-1; TRBD1 matches at 10 bases. V shed 2 bases and J 6 bases; nucleotides not matched to a gene: 4. There are 15 residues in the CDR3. Germline-derived CDR1 and CDR2 are MRHNA and SNTAGT. The CDR3 DNA sequence: TGTGCCAGCAGTGACGGGACAGGGGTAAGCAATGAGCAGTTCTTC. Its translation: CASSDGTGVSNEQFF.

The V call is TRBV28, the J call TRBJ2-5, with TRBD1 matching 10 bases. V shed 5 bases, J shed 5 bases, and the junction held 8 bases outside the gene matches. The CDR3 is 15 amino acids. The germline gives CDR1 MDHEN, CDR2 SYDVKM. For the CDR3, the DNA is TGTGCCAGCAGTCTTGACAGGGGGCAGGGGGAGACCCAGTACTTC. This translates into CASSLDRGQGETQYF.

V and J are TRBV27 and TRBJ1-2, with 8 positions matching TRBD1. The trim removed 5 bases at V and 5 bases at J, leaving 10 bases unmatched. CDR3 length equals 15 residues. Germline values: CDR1 MNHEY, CDR2 SMNVEV (reference sequence). CDR3 in amino acids: CASSPRTGNSYGYTF. The CDR3 coding sequence is TGTGCCAGCAGTCCAAGGACAGGGAACTCATATGGCTACACCTTC.

CDR3 in DNA: TGTGCCAGCAGCTCCCTGACAGGGGTAAGGGGAAACACCATATATTTT. Its translation: CASSSLTGVRGNTIYF. This chain connects TRBV13 to TRBJ1-3, with 8 positions matching TRBD1. The V segment lost 4 bases and the J segment 4 bases; nucleotides outside the gene matches: 9. The CDR3 is 16 amino acids. From germline, CDR1 is PRHDT and CDR2 FYEKMQ (reference sequence).

This clone occurred a few times. The V call is TRBV6-1, the J call TRBJ1-2; D is uncertain. This CDR3 is 11 amino acids long. From germline, CDR1 is MNHNS and CDR2 SASEGT. The V gene lost 6 bases and the J gene lost 7 bases, with 9 bases spanning the gap. CDR3 sequence: CASSLSSGYTF. In DNA, the CDR3 is TGTGCCAGCAGCCTTTCTAGTGGCTACACCTTC.

This chain joins TRBV5-1 and TRBJ2-5; D not resolved. Germline CDR1 is SGHRS and CDR2 is YFSETQ. The CDR3 runs to 14 residues. V dropped 2 bases and J dropped 0 bases, with 8 bases sitting between them. CDR3: CASSFPTNQETQYF. CDR3 DNA sequence: TGCGCCAGCAGCTTCCCGACAAACCAAGAGACCCAGTACTTC.

This sequence joins TRBV6-5 and TRBJ2-7, with TRBD1 matching 7 bases. The CDR3 covers 14 residues. Germline assignment: CDR1 MNHEY and CDR2 SVGAGI. V shed 6 bases, J shed 9 bases, and the junction held 14 bases outside the gene matches. CDR3 DNA sequence: TGTGCCAGCAGCCAGGGGACAGAGTTCGTTGTGCAGTACTTC. Protein: CASSQGTEFVVQYF.

As DNA, the CDR3 is TGTGCCAGCAGCCAAAACGGACAGGTCTACGAGCAGTACTTC. This codes for CASSQNGQVYEQYF. The chain links TRBV5-4 to TRBJ2-7, with 7 bases matching TRBD1. The CDR3 runs 14 residues. Germline trimming cut 4 bases from V and 3 bases from J; bases unmatched to any gene: 7. The V gene's germline CDR1 is SGHNT and CDR2 YYREEE (reference sequence).

The sample holds a few counts of this clone. The chain combines TRBV7-9 with TRBJ1-2; 10 bases agree with TRBD1. V was clipped by 4 bases and J by 8 bases; unmatched bases: 10. The CDR3 runs 15 residues. In germline, CDR1 is SEHNR, CDR2 FQNEAQ (reference sequence). CDR3 amino acids: CASSWPGQGPGGYTF. CDR3 DNA sequence: TGTGCCAGCAGCTGGCCGGGACAGGGGCCGGGAGGCTACACCTTC.

This clone was seen only once. The gene calls are TRBV19 and TRBJ2-2; D perhaps matches TRBD2 (6 bases). The V gene lost 8 bases and the J gene lost 2 bases, with 15 bases spanning the gap. The CDR3 covers 15 residues. The germline V gene encodes CDR1 LNHDA and CDR2 SQIVND (reference sequence). The CDR3 spells CASGRGTFNTGELFF. CDR3 coding DNA: TGTGCCAGTGGCAGAGGGACTTTTAACACCGGGGAGCTGTTTTTT.

The chain is built from TRBV4-1 and TRBJ2-2, with a possible D match to TRBD1 (5 bases). This CDR3 is built from 16 residues. Trimming stripped 4 bases from V and 0 bases from J, with 12 bases between. Germline lookup yields CDR1 MGHRA and CDR2 YSYEKL. CDR3 amino acids: CASSPLGQTNTGELFF. As DNA, the CDR3 is TGCGCCAGCAGCCCCTTGGGGCAGACGAACACCGGGGAGCTGTTTTTT.

The genes are TRBV6-1 and TRBJ1-1; D is uncertain. Germline CDR1 and CDR2: MNHNS and SASEGT. The V and J ends lost 4 bases and 0 bases respectively, with 18 bases between them. This CDR3 is built from 17 residues. CDR3 sequence (DNA): TGTGCCAGCAGTGTTGAGATCTTTGGGAGTGTGAACACTGAAGCTTTCTTT. Encoded protein: CASSVEIFGSVNTEAFF.

V is TRBV25-1 and J is TRBJ1-1; weak D call: TRBD1 (5 bases). This CDR3 comprises 18 residues. Germline V gene lookup returns CDR1 MGHDK and CDR2 SYGVNS. The V end lost 3 bases, the J end lost 0 bases, and 20 bases lay between the germline ends. The CDR3 region is CASSDFLSLTDLNTEAFF. Here the CDR3 DNA reads TGTGCCAGCAGTGATTTTTTATCCCTGACAGATTTGAACACTGAAGCTTTCTTT.

The V call is TRBV29-1, the J call TRBJ1-3; 10 bases align to TRBD1. This CDR3 has 14 residues. Germline V CDR1 and CDR2: SQVTM, ANQGSEA. Trimming removed 6 bases from V and 3 bases from J; junction bases left unmatched: 5. The CDR3: CSVARDRGGNTIYF. The DNA for the CDR3 is TGCAGCGTCGCCCGGGACAGGGGTGGAAACACCATATATTTT.

The chain links TRBV2 to TRBJ1-1; D unclear. With 7 bases removed from V and 6 bases from J, the gap between germline ends came to 18 bases. The germline CDR1 and CDR2 sequences are SNHLY and FYNNEI. The CDR3 is 14 amino acids. The CDR3 sequence: CASNYDREGAEAFF. CDR3 nucleotides: TGTGCCAGCAACTACGACCGGGAGGGCGCTGAAGCTTTCTTT.

This clone turned up a few times. CDR3 sequence: CASSDRGQGQPPLHF. The CDR3 bases are TGTGCCAGCAGTGATCGGGGACAGGGGCAGCCACCCCTCCACTTT. This chain joins TRBV27 and TRBJ1-6; 10 nucleotides align to TRBD1. The CDR3 spans 15 residues. V shed 5 bases, J shed 11 bases, and the junction held 9 bases outside the gene matches. Germline V gene data show CDR1 as MNHEY and CDR2 as SMNVEV (reference sequence).

The V call is TRBV2, the J call TRBJ1-1; D gene unclear. Per germline, CDR1 SNHLY and CDR2 FYNNEI. V lost 5 bases, J lost 5 bases, and 9 bases lay in between. The length of the CDR3 is 12 residues. The CDR3 reads CASSPGSTEAFF. The CDR3 coding sequence is TGTGCCAGCAGTCCGGGGTCGACTGAAGCTTTCTTT.

The gene calls are TRBV2 and TRBJ2-3; 7 bases fit TRBD2. The germline CDR1 and CDR2 sequences are SNHLY and FYNNEI. The CDR3 spans 14 residues. Germline trimming cut 8 bases from V and 5 bases from J; bases unmatched to any gene: 10. CDR3 sequence reads: CASRTRGGVDTQYF. The CDR3 region has the DNA TGTGCCAGCCGGACTAGGGGCGGGGTAGATACGCAGTATTTT.

The chain combines TRBV2 with TRBJ2-3; D call uncertain. Germline CDR1 and CDR2: SNHLY and FYNNEI. Trimming pared 10 bases from V and 6 bases from J, leaving 17 bases between. There are 13 residues in the CDR3. In DNA form, the CDR3 reads TGTGCCATCTCGACGGCCCGCAGGGATACGCAGTATTTT. It yields the protein CAISTARRDTQYF.

The chain combines TRBV6-5 with TRBJ1-1; D is unclear. CDR3 length equals 14 residues. The germline V gene has CDR1 MNHEY and CDR2 SVGAGI. The V and J ends lost 6 bases and 1 base respectively, with 12 bases between them. CDR3 nucleotides: TGTGCCAGCAGCCCACATGGTGGGAACACTGAAGCTTTCTTT. Protein: CASSPHGGNTEAFF.

The V gene is TRBV18, the J gene TRBJ1-4, with D hard to call. Trimming removed 0 bases at V and 2 bases at J, with 7 bases between. CDR1 KGHSH and CDR2 LQKENI come from the germline V gene. The CDR3 is 15 amino acids. The CDR3 DNA follows: TGTGCCAGCTCACCACCGCGGGGTACTAATGAAAAACTGTTTTTT. Protein sequence: CASSPPRGTNEKLFF.

In this sample, this clone turned up once. This chain links TRBV27 with TRBJ1-1, with a tentative D call TRBD1 (6 bases). This CDR3 is built from 13 residues. Germline-derived CDR1 and CDR2 are MNHEY and SMNVEV (reference sequence). Trimming pared 6 bases from V and 6 bases from J, leaving 14 bases between. CDR3 residues: CASSPGGPAEAFF. CDR3 sequence (DNA): TGTGCCAGCAGCCCGGGGGGGCCGGCTGAAGCTTTCTTT.

J is TRBJ2-5 and V is TRBV30; 10 bases agree with TRBD1. After removal of 2 bases from V and 2 bases from J, the junction contained 11 bases not matched to a gene. Germline V gene lookup returns CDR1 GTSNPN and CDR2 SVGIG (reference sequence). The CDR3 has 17 amino acids. CDR3 sequence (DNA): TGTGCCTGGAGTCCACCCCGGACAGGGGGAAATCAAGAGACCCAGTACTTC. Protein: CAWSPPRTGGNQETQYF.